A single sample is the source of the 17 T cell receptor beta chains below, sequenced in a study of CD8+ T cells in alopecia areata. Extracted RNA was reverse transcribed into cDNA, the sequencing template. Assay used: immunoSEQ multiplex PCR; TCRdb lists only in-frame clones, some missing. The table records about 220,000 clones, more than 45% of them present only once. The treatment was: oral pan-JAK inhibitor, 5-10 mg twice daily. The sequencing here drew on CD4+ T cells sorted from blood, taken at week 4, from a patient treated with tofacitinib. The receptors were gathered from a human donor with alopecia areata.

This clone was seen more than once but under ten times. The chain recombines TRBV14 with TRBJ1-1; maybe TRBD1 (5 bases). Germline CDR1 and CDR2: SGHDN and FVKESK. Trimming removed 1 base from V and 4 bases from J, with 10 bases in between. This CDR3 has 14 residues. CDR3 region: CASSQAGLGTEAFF. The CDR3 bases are TGTGCCAGCAGCCAAGCAGGGTTGGGCACTGAAGCTTTCTTT. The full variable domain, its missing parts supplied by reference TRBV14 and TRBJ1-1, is EAGVTQFPSHSVIEKGQTVTLRCDPISGHDNLYWYRRVMGKEIKFLLHFVKESKQDESGMPNNRFLAERTGGTYSTLKVQPAELEDSGVYFCASSQAGLGTEAFFGQGTRLTVV.

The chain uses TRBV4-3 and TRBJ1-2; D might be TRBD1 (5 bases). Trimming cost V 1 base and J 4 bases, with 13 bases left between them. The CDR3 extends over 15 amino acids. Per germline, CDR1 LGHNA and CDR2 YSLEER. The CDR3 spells CASSQGQGQVYGYTF. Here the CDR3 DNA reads TGCGCCAGCAGCCAAGGCCAGGGCCAGGTCTATGGCTACACCTTC.

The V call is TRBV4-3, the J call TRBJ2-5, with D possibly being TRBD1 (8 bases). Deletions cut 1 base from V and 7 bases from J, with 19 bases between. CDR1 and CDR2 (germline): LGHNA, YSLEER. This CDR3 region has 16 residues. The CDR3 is CASSQAFTGGAGTQYF. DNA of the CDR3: TGCGCCAGCAGCCAAGCTTTTACAGGGGGGGCAGGGACCCAGTACTTC.

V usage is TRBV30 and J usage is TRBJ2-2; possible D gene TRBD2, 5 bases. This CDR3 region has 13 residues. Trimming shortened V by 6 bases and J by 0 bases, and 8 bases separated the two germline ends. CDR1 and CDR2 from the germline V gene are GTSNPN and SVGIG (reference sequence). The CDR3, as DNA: TGTGCCTGTCCGGACTCGAACACCGGGGAGCTGTTTTTT. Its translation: CACPDSNTGELFF.

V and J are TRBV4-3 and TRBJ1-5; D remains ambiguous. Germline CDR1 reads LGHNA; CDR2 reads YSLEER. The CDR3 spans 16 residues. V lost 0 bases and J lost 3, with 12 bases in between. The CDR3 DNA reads TGCGCCAGCAGCCAAGATGTTCTCGCCTTCAATCAGCCCCAGCATTTT. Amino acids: CASSQDVLAFNQPQHF.

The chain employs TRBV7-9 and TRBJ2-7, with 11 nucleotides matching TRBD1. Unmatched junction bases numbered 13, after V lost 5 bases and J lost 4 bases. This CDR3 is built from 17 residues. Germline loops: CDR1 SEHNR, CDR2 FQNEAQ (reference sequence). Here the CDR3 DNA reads TGTGCCAGCAGCCATGGGCCTTTGGGACAGGGGGTTTACGAGCAGTACTTC. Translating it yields CASSHGPLGQGVYEQYF.

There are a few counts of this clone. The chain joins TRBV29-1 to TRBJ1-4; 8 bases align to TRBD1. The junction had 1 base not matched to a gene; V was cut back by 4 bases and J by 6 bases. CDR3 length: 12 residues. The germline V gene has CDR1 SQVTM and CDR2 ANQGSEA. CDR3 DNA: TGCAGCGTTGGACAGGGGTATGAAAAACTGTTTTTT. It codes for CSVGQGYEKLFF. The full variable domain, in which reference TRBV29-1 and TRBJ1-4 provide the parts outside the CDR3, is SAVISQKPSRDICQRGTSLTIQCQVDSQVTMMFWYRQQPGQSLTLIATANQGSEATYESGFVIDKFPISRPNLTFSTLTVSNMSPEDSSIYLCSVGQGYEKLFFGSGTQLSVL.

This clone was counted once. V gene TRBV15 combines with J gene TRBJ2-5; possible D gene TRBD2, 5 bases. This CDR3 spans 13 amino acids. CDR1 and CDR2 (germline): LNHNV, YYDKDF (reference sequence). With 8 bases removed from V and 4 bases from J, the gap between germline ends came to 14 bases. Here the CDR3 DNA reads TGTGCCACCCGCCTGGGAGACGGAGAGACCCAGTACTTC. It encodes CATRLGDGETQYF.

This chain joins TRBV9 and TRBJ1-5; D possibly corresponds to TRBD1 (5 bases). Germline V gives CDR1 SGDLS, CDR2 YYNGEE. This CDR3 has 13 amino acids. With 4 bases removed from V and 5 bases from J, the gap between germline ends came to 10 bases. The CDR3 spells CASSIGGDQPQHF. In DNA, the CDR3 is TGTGCCAGCAGCATTGGGGGGGATCAGCCCCAGCATTTT. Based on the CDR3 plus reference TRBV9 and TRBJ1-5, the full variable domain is DSGVTQTPKHLITATGQRVTLRCSPRSGDLSVYWYQQSLDQGLQFLIQYYNGEERAKGNILERFSAQQFPDLHSELNLSSLELGDSALYFCASSIGGDQPQHFGDGTRLSIL.

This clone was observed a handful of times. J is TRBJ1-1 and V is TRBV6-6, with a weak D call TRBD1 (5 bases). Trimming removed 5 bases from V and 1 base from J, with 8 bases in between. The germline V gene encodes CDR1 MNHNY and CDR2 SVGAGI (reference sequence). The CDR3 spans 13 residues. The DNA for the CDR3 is TGTGCCAGCAGTGATACAGGGAACACTGAAGCTTTCTTT. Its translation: CASSDTGNTEAFF.

This chain's CDR3 is CASSLRRGNTEAFF. CDR3 nucleotide sequence: TGTGCCAGCAGCTTACGGCGGGGGAACACTGAAGCTTTCTTT. This chain uses TRBV13 with TRBJ1-1; D call uncertain. The CDR3 length is 14 residues. Trimming removed 2 bases from V and 1 base from J, with 8 bases in between. The germline V gene encodes CDR1 PRHDT and CDR2 FYEKMQ (reference sequence).

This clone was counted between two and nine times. The CDR3 loop reads CAWSGPGSDEQFF. The CDR3 coding sequence is TGTGCCTGGAGTGGGCCGGGTTCCGATGAGCAGTTCTTC. The rearrangement uses TRBV30 and TRBJ2-1; D call uncertain. Germline CDR1 GTSNPN, CDR2 SVGIG (reference sequence). Trimming left V 1 base short and J 8 bases short, with 12 bases between. The CDR3 length is 13 residues.

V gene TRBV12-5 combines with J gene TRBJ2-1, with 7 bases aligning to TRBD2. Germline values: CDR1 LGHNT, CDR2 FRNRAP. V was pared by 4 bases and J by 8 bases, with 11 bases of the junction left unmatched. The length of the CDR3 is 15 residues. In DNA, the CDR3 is TGTGCTAGTGGTTCCCAGACTAGCAATAGGGATGAGCAGTTCTTC. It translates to CASGSQTSNRDEQFF.

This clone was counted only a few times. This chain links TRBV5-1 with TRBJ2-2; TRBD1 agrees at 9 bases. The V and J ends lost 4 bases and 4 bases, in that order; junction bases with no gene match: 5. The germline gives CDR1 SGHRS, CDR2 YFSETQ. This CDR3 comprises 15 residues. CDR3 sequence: CASSPDRGSTGELFF. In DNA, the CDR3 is TGCGCCAGCAGCCCAGACAGGGGGAGCACCGGGGAGCTGTTTTTT.

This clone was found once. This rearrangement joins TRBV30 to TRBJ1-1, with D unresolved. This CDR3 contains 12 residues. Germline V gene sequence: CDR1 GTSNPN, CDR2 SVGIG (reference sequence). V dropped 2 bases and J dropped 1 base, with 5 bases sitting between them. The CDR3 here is CAWSPWNTEAFF. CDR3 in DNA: TGTGCCTGGAGTCCGTGGAACACTGAAGCTTTCTTT.

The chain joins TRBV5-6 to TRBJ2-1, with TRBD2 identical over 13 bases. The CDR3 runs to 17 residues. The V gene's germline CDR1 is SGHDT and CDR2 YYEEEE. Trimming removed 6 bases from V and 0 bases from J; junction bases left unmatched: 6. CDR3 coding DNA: TGTGCCAGCAAGGGACTAGCGGGACCTAGCTCCTACAATGAGCAGTTCTTC. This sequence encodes CASKGLAGPSSYNEQFF.

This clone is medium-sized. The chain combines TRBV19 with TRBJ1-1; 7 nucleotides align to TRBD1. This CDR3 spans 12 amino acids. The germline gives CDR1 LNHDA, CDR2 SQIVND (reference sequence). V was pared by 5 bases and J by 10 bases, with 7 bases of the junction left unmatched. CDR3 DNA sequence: TGTGCCAGTAGTCAGACCCAGGGGGGAGCTTTCTTT. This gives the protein CASSQTQGGAFF.